This TCR beta chain emerged from a study of OX40 agonist ivuxolimab in advanced cancers. Regarding the research as a whole: The costimulatory receptor OX40 (CD134) was targeted by ivuxolimab, a fully human IgG2 agonistic monoclonal antibody. Intravenous ivuxolimab was administered to patients every 2 weeks at six dose levels: 0.01, 0.1, 0.3, 1.5, 3 and 10 mg/kg. The monotherapy dose-escalation portion (N of about 57 patients) of the phase I ivuxolimab trial is reported in the paper. Among the 52 dose-escalation patients, some 20 had hepatocellular carcinoma, about 15 melanoma, 9 renal cell carcinoma and 9 head and neck cancer. Three dose-escalation patients achieved partial responses, one with hepatocellular carcinoma and two with cutaneous melanoma. Prior anti-PD-1, anti-PD-L1 or anti-CTLA-4 therapy was permitted, and 40% to 50% of dose-escalation patients had received checkpoint inhibitors. Peripheral TCRbeta sequencing aimed to test whether ivuxolimab altered TCR sequence diversity and caused clonal T-cell expansion. In the dose-escalation cohort, 82.7% of patients were male, and the mean age was about 55 years, with a range of about 20 to 90.

Spanning cysteine to phenylalanine, the CDR3 consists of 11 amino acids. Only the CDR3 DNA is retained, 33 bases long and in frame from the first base. The germline ends are 9 bases apart after V is trimmed by 6 bases and J by 9 bases. The germline V gene gives CDR1 as SGHTA and CDR2 as FQGNSA. On this clone: This clone's antigen is unknown. Qualities for individual bases were not recorded, and no much larger clone is one base off.

Paper-wide results and their limitations: Low levels of normalized T-cell clonal expansion were also seen in some patients who did not respond. The antigen specificity of the peripheral T cells that underwent clonal expansion was not determined. After ivuxolimab, expanded clones were on average more numerous among CD8+ T cells than among CD4+ T cells. At doses of 0.1 to 3.0 mg/kg, clonal expansion of both CD4+ and CD8+ blood T cells was observed from baseline to week 6. Partial responders in the 0.1-3.0 mg/kg groups had among the lowest normalized peripheral clonal expansion, especially among CD8+ T cells.

Patients with autoimmune disease history or receiving systemic immunosuppression were excluded from the trial. Peripheral blood for TCR sequencing was drawn from every dose cohort at baseline, at cycle 4 day 1 and at cycle 7 day 1. Samples came from an open-label, multicenter, first-in-human phase I dose-escalation trial of ivuxolimab. Adults with locally advanced or metastatic head and neck squamous cell, hepatocellular, melanoma or renal cell carcinoma were enrolled in the trial. Before TCR sequencing, CD4+ and CD8+ T cells were separately sorted from peripheral blood. Genomic DNA was isolated from the sorted cells so that the TCRbeta CDR3 region could be sequenced. TCRbeta CDR3 regions were sequenced using the immunoSEQ Assay. As stored in TCRdb, this immuneACCESS dataset retains in-frame rearrangements with V and J assigned. A fraction of the clones does not appear; measured against another copy, unresolved V genes explain less than half of the discrepancy, and the remainder lacks a known reason. Present in this sample are more than 75,000 clones, roughly nine tenths of which were seen just once. The ten largest clones take up more than 0.8% of the sample.

The sequencing used CD4+ or CD8+ T cells sorted from blood, collected in a trial of the OX40 agonist ivuxolimab. This clonotype was sampled from an adult with an advanced solid tumor such as melanoma, head and neck, liver or kidney cancer. The V and J segments used are TRBV7-2 and TRBJ2-1; no D gene can be assigned with confidence. The sequenced DNA is TGTGCCAGCAGTAGAGTCGGTGAGCAGTTCTTC. Its translation reads: CASSRVGEQFF.